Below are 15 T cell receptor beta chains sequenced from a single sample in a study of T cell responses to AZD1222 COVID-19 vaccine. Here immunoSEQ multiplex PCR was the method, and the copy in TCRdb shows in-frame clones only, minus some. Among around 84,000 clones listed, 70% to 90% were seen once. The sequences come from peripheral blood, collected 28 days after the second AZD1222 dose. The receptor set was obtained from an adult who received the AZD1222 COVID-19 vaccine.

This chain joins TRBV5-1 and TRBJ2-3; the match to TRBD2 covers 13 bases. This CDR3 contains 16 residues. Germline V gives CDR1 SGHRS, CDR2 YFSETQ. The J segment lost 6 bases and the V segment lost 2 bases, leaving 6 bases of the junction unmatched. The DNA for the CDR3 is TGCGCCAGCAGCTTAGAAGGGACTAGCGGGGAGGATACGCAGTATTTT. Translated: CASSLEGTSGEDTQYF.

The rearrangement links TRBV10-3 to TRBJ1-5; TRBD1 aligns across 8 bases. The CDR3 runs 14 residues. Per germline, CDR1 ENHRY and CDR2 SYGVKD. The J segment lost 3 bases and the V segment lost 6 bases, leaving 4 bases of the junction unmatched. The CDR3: CAIRRTGYNQPQHF. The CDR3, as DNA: TGTGCCATCAGACGGACAGGGTACAATCAGCCCCAGCATTTT.

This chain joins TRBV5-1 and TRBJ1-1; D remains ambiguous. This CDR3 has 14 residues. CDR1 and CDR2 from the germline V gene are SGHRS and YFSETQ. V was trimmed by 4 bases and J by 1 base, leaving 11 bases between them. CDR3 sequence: CASSLRPGNTEAFF. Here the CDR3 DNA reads TGCGCCAGCAGCCTAAGGCCAGGGAACACTGAAGCTTTCTTT.

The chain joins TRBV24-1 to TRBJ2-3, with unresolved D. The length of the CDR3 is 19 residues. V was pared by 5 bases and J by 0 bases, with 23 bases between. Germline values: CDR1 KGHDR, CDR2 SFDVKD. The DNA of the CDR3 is TGTGCCACCAGTGGCGCTGGGTCAGACCAATTCAGAAGCACAGATACGCAGTATTTT. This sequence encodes CATSGAGSDQFRSTDTQYF.

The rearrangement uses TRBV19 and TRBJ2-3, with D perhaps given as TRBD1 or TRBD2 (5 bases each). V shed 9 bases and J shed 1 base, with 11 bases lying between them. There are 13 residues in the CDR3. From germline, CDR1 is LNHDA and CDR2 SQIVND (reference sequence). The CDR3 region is CASARGGTDTQYF. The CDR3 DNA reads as TGTGCCAGCGCTAGAGGGGGCACAGATACGCAGTATTTT.

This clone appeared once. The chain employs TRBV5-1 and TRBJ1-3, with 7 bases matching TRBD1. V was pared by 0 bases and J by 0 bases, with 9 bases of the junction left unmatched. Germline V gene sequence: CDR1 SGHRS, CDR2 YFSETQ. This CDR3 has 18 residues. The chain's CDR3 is CASSLDVTGSDSGNTIYF. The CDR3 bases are TGCGCCAGCAGCTTGGACGTGACAGGGTCAGACTCTGGAAACACCATATATTTT.

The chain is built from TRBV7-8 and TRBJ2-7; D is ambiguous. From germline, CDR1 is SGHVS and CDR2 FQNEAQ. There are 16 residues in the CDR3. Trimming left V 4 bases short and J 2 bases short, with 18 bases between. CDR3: CASSSPVGKATYEQYF. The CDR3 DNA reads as TGTGCCAGCAGCTCGCCCGTGGGGAAGGCCACCTACGAGCAGTACTTC.

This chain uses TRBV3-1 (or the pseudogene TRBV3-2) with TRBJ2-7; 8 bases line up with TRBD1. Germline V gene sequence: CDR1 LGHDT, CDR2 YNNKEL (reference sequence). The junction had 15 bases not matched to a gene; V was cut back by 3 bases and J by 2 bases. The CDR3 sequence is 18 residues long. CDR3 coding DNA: TGTGCCAGCAGCCACTCAAAAGATGGATGGGGACAGGCCTACGAGCAGTACTTC. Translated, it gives CASSHSKDGWGQAYEQYF.

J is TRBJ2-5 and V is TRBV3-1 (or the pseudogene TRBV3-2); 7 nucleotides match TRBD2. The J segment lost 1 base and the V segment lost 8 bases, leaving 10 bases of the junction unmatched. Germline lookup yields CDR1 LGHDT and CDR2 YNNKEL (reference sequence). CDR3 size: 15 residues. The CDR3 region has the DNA TGTGCCAGCTGTTTCAGCGGGGCCCCCCAAGAGACCCAGTACTTC. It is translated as CASCFSGAPQETQYF.

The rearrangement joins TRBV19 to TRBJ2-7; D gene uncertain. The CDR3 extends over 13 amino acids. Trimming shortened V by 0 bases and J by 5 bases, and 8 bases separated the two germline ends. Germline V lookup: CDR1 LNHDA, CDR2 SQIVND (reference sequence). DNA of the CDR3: TGTGCCAGTAGTATAGATGCAGGCAACGAGCAGTACTTC. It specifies CASSIDAGNEQYF.

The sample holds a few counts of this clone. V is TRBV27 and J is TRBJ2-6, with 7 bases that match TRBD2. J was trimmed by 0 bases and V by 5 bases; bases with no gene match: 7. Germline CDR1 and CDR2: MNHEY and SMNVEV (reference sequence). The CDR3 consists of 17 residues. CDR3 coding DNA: TGTGCCAGCAGTCTCGGGGGGAGCAGCTCTGGGGCCAACGTCCTGACTTTC. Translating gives CASSLGGSSSGANVLTF.

As DNA, the CDR3 is TGTGCCAGCAGTTTAGGACAGCGCTACACTGAAGCTTTCTTT. It is translated as CASSLGQRYTEAFF. The V call is TRBV28, the J call TRBJ1-1, with D maybe TRBD1 (6 bases). Looked up from germline, CDR1 is MDHEN and CDR2 is SYDVKM. V was trimmed by 2 bases and J by 3 bases, leaving 10 bases between them. CDR3 length: 14 residues.

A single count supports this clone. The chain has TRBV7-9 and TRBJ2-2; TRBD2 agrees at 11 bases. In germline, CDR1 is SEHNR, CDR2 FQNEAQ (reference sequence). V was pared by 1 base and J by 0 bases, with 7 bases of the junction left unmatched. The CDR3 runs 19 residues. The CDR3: CASSLVLLAGGPNTGELFF. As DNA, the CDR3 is TGTGCCAGCAGCTTAGTTCTTCTAGCGGGGGGACCGAACACCGGGGAGCTGTTTTTT.

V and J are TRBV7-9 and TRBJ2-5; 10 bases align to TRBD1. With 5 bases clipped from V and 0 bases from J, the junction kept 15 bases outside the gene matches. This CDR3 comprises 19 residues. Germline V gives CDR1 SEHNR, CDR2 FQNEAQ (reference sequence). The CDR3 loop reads CASSPGEPGQGFYQETQYF. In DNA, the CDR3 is TGTGCCAGCAGCCCAGGGGAACCGGGACAGGGGTTCTACCAAGAGACCCAGTACTTC.

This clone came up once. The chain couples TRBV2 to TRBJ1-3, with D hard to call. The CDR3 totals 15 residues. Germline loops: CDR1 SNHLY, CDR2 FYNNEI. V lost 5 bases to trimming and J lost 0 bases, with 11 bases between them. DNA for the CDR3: TGTGCCAGCAGTTATGCCCCCAGCTCTGGAAACACCATATATTTT. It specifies CASSYAPSSGNTIYF.